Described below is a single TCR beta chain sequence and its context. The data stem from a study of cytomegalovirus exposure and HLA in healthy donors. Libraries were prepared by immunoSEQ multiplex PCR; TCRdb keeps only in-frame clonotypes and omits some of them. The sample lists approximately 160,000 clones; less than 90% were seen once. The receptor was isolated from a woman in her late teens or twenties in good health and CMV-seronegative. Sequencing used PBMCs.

The CDR3, as DNA: TGTGCCAGCAGTGGAATCCGGGGAACTGAAGCTTTCTTT. Translated: CASSGIRGTEAFF. The rearrangement uses TRBV6-1 and TRBJ1-1; no firm D call. Trimming left V 4 bases short and J 5 bases short, with 11 bases between. The CDR3 is 13 amino acids. Germline-derived CDR1 and CDR2 are MNHNS and SASEGT.